These T cell receptor beta chains were read from a single sample in a study of T cell responses to AZD1222 COVID-19 vaccine. This table comes from immunoSEQ multiplex PCR, and its TCRdb copy is limited to in-frame clones, with some not included. The repertoire holds about 170,000 clones, more than 80% seen once, with 6.9% in the top ten. Sequencing was performed on peripheral blood, taken on day 0 of AZD1222 vaccination. The receptors come from an adult in good health. Both conserved end residues are part of each CDR3. Fields, in order: clone size, J gene, D gene, V gene, CDR3 DNA, CDR3 protein. D genes are given only for firm matches. Expanded clones get a size class; other rows say once, few or many, or leave the size out.

NA TRBJ2-7 NA TRBV28 TGTGCCAGCAGTTCGAATTCGATCGAGCAGTACTTC CASSSNSIEQYF
NA TRBJ2-1 NA TRBV10-3 TGTGCCACCTCGGCCCTACCGGAACACAATGAGCAGTTCTTC CATSALPEHNEQFF
NA TRBJ1-6 NA TRBV2 TGTGCCGGATACAGGTCCTCAGCGTCACCCCTCCACTTT CAGYRSSASPLHF
NA TRBJ1-5 NA TRBV21-1 TGTGCCAGCAGCAAAGGGACAGGGAAGCAGCCCCAGCATTTT CASSKGTGKQPQHF
NA TRBJ1-1 TRBD1 TRBV3-1/TRBV3-2 TGTGCCAGCAGCCAAGTATTGGGACAGGCTGAAGCTTTCTTT CASSQVLGQAEAFF
NA TRBJ1-1 NA TRBV27 TGTGCCAGCAGTTACAAAGAGAACACTGAAGCTTTCTTT CASSYKENTEAFF
NA TRBJ2-3 NA TRBV24-1 TGTGCCACCAGTGCCGGGCTAGCTTCCACAGATACGCAGTATTTT CATSAGLASTDTQYF
NA TRBJ1-6 NA TRBV7-2 TGTGCCAGCAGCTTAGTGTCGGGGACACCAAATTCACCCCTCCACTTT CASSLVSGTPNSPLHF
NA TRBJ1-2 TRBD1 TRBV2 TGTGCCAGCAGTGGCGACTGGACAGGGGAAGGTGGCTACACCTTC CASSGDWTGEGGYTF
NA TRBJ2-7 NA TRBV6-1 TGTGCCAGCAGACACACTGAAGGGGCTTACGAGCAGTACTTC CASRHTEGAYEQYF
NA TRBJ2-5 NA TRBV6-8 TGTGCCAGCAGCCCGGGGACTCGGAGACATGGGGAAGAGACCCAGTACTTC CASSPGTRRHGEETQYF
once TRBJ1-5 NA TRBV27 TGTGCCAGCAGTTTAAGCGGTAGCAATCAGCCCCAGCATTTT CASSLSGSNQPQHF
NA TRBJ1-3 NA TRBV19 TGTGCCAGTAGTATAATAACAGGCCCCGGAAACACCATATATTTT CASSIITGPGNTIYF
NA TRBJ1-3 NA TRBV7-8 TGTGCCAGCAGCTACGGGCTCGCTGGAAACACCATATATTTT CASSYGLAGNTIYF
NA TRBJ2-7 NA TRBV7-9 TGTGCCAGCAGCTTACCAGGGAGCTACGAGCAGTACTTC CASSLPGSYEQYF
once TRBJ1-1 TRBD1 TRBV6-5 TGTGCCAGCAGACTGGGACAGAAGAACACTGAAGCTTTCTTT CASRLGQKNTEAFF
NA TRBJ1-2 NA TRBV5-4 TGTGCCAGCAGCTTGGGGCAGGTTAACTATGGCTACACCTTC CASSLGQVNYGYTF
NA TRBJ1-6 NA TRBV19 TGTGCCAGTAGTATCGCAGGGAACTCCTATAATTCACCCCTCCACTTT CASSIAGNSYNSPLHF
NA TRBJ2-1 NA TRBV2 TGTGCCAGCCTGGGACTGGAGAGCTCCTACAATGAGCAGTTCTTC CASLGLESSYNEQFF
NA TRBJ2-2 NA TRBV7-6 TGTGCCAGCAGCTTAGCGGGGGGGCTCACCGGGGAGCTGTTTTTT CASSLAGGLTGELFF
NA TRBJ2-1 NA TRBV7-8 TGTGCCAGCAGCCAGTTGACGGACGGGCATGGCAATGAGCAGTTCTTC CASSQLTDGHGNEQFF
NA TRBJ1-2 NA TRBV7-6 TGTGCCAGCAGCCCCCGCGAGGGGGGCACGAATGGCTACACCTTC CASSPREGGTNGYTF
NA TRBJ2-3 TRBD2 TRBV6-5 TGTGCCAGCAGTTACTCGGGCGGGGGGGCCCAAGATACGCAGTATTTT CASSYSGGGAQDTQYF
NA TRBJ2-1 TRBD2 TRBV2 TGTGCCAGCATCCGACTAGCGGGGGGGCCCTACAATGAGCAGTTCTTC CASIRLAGGPYNEQFF
few TRBJ1-2 NA TRBV12-3/TRBV12-4 TGTGCCAGCAGTTTATTTTCCGACTATGGCTACACCTTC CASSLFSDYGYTF
NA TRBJ2-5 NA TRBV6-5 TGTGCCAGCAGTTACAATGATGAAGAGGGGGGAGAGACCCAGTACTTC CASSYNDEEGGETQYF
once TRBJ2-5 NA TRBV19 TGTGCCAGTAGTATAGTGGGTCCGCGGGGGCGACGAAGAGAGACCCAGTACTTC CASSIVGPRGRRRETQYF
NA TRBJ2-5 TRBD1 TRBV10-3 TGTGCCATCAGTGACCCCCCGGACAGGGGCGAGGAGACCCAGTACTTC CAISDPPDRGEETQYF
NA TRBJ1-3 NA TRBV4-2 TGTGCCAGCAGCCAAGACGTCTCTGGAAACACCATATATTTT CASSQDVSGNTIYF
NA TRBJ2-7 NA TRBV5-1 TGCGCCAGCAGCCCCGGACACCCCGGTGCCTACGAGCAGTACTTC CASSPGHPGAYEQYF
NA TRBJ2-2 NA TRBV5-4 TGTGCCAGCAGCTCGACAGACACCGGGGAGCTGTTTTTT CASSSTDTGELFF
NA TRBJ1-5 TRBD1 TRBV6-5 TGTGCCAGCAGTTACGGACAGGGGTTCAATCAGCCCCAGCATTTT CASSYGQGFNQPQHF
few TRBJ2-2 NA TRBV6-2/TRBV6-3 TGTGCCAGCAGCCGCCCCCGACTCACAGGGTTTGGGGAGCTGTTTTTT CASSRPRLTGFGELFF
NA TRBJ2-3 TRBD1 TRBV19 TGTGCCAGTAGTATCGAGGGACAGCCCTTGACAGATACGCAGTATTTT CASSIEGQPLTDTQYF
NA TRBJ2-5 NA TRBV21-1 TGTGCCAGCAGCAAAGTGTGGATAGGGATCCAAGAGACCCAGTACTTC CASSKVWIGIQETQYF
NA TRBJ2-5 TRBD2 TRBV7-3 TGTGCCAGCAGCCCGGGGACTAGCGGGGGTATGATCCAAGAGACCCAGTACTTC CASSPGTSGGMIQETQYF
NA TRBJ2-7 TRBD1 TRBV6-2/TRBV6-3 TGTGCCAGCAGTTACGGGACAGAACTCTTCCTTGACGAGCAGTACTTC CASSYGTELFLDEQYF
NA TRBJ1-2 NA TRBV6-5 TGTGCCAGCAGTTACTCACAGGGAATCAACTATGGCTACACCTTC CASSYSQGINYGYTF
NA TRBJ1-2 NA TRBV28 TGTGCCAGCAGTTTATCCCAGGGGCACTATGGCTACACCTTC CASSLSQGHYGYTF
NA TRBJ1-1 NA TRBV9 TGTGCCAGCAGCGCCTCCCCGCATACTGAAGCTTTCTTT CASSASPHTEAFF
NA TRBJ1-4 NA TRBV27 TGTGCCAGCAGCCTTCAGGTTCGGAATGAAAAACTGTTTTTT CASSLQVRNEKLFF
NA TRBJ2-3 NA TRBV9 TGTGCCAGCAGCGTTGCGGGGACCACAGATACGCAGTATTTT CASSVAGTTDTQYF
NA TRBJ1-6 NA TRBV6-6 TGTGCCAGCCGAGGAGACGGGCGCTCCTATAATTCACCCCTCCACTTT CASRGDGRSYNSPLHF
NA TRBJ2-3 NA TRBV2 TGTGCCAGCAGTCGGGACCCAATAGGTACAGATACGCAGTATTTT CASSRDPIGTDTQYF
NA TRBJ2-2 NA TRBV11-3 TGTGCCAGCAGCTTCCCAGGGAGCACCGGGGAGCTGTTTTTT CASSFPGSTGELFF
NA TRBJ1-2 TRBD1 TRBV10-3 TGTGCCCACCGGGGAGAGGGGGCTGGCTATGGCTACACCTTC CAHRGEGAGYGYTF
NA TRBJ2-3 NA TRBV5-1 TGCGCCAGCAGCTTGGCCGACCGCTCGGCAGATACGCAGTATTTT CASSLADRSADTQYF
NA TRBJ1-6 NA TRBV6-4 TGTGCCAGCAGTGCGACCGACGGGAATTCACCCCTCCACTTT CASSATDGNSPLHF
NA TRBJ1-1 NA TRBV28 TGTGCCAGCAGCACCCCATTGACAGTGAACACTGAAGCTTTCTTT CASSTPLTVNTEAFF
NA TRBJ1-2 TRBD1 TRBV15 TGTGCCACCAGCAGAGCACAGGGGAACTATGGCTACACCTTC CATSRAQGNYGYTF
NA TRBJ2-4 NA TRBV30 TGTGCCTTCGAGGGGGTGGCCAAAAACATTCAGTACTTC CAFEGVAKNIQYF
NA TRBJ2-3 NA TRBV4-1 TGCGCCAGCAGCCAAGCTGCGGGCTTAACCACAGATACGCAGTATTTT CASSQAAGLTTDTQYF
NA TRBJ1-1 NA TRBV9 TGTGCCAGCAGCCCCCGCGGGGAAAGCAGCACTGAAGCTTTCTTT CASSPRGESSTEAFF
NA TRBJ1-3 TRBD1 TRBV7-8 TGTGCCACCGGGACAGGGGAGTGGGGTTACTCTGGAAACACCATATATTTT CATGTGEWGYSGNTIYF
NA TRBJ2-3 NA TRBV19 TGTGCCAGTAGCTACGGGACTCACACAGATACGCAGTATTTT CASSYGTHTDTQYF
NA TRBJ2-3 NA TRBV2 TGTGCCAGCAGTGACACCCCAGAAAGCACAGATACGCAGTATTTT CASSDTPESTDTQYF
NA TRBJ2-1 NA TRBV28 TGTGCCAGCCGTGGCGGAGGATTCTACAATGAGCAGTTCTTC CASRGGGFYNEQFF
NA TRBJ2-1 NA TRBV5-1 TGCGCCAGCAGCCCCGAAGGTACCTACAATGAGCAGTTCTTC CASSPEGTYNEQFF
NA TRBJ2-1 NA TRBV7-3 TGTGCCAGCAGCTTATCAGGGCGGAGATACAATGAGCAGTTCTTC CASSLSGRRYNEQFF
NA TRBJ2-6 NA TRBV27 TGTGCCAGCAGTCCTCGGTTGGCCTCGGGTTCTGGGGCCAACGTCCTGACTTTC CASSPRLASGSGANVLTF